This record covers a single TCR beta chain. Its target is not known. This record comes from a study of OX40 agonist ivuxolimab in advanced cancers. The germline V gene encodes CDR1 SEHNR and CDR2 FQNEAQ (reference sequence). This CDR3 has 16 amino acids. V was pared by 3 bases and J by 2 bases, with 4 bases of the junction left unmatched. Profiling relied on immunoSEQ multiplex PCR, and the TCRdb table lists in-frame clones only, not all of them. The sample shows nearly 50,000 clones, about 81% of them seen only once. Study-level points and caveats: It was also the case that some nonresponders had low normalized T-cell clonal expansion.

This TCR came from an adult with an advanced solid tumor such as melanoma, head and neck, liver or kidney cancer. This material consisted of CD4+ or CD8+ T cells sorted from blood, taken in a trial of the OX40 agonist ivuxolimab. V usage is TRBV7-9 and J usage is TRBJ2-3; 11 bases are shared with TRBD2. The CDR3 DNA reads TGTGCCAGCAGCTTCCTAGCGGGAGGCCCCACAGATACGCAGTATTTT. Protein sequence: CASSFLAGGPTDTQYF.